The next 30 T cell receptor beta chains were all read from a single sample in a study of spatial heterogeneity in lung cancer. Specified time point: blood at routine non-recurrence follow-up after resection. MiXCR, run by TCRdb on the 5' RACE reads, gives a single entry per CDR3 protein. The data hold roughly 34,000 distinct CDR3 sequences, with 6.5% to 9.5% observed a single time. The material sequenced was PBMCs, taken at follow-up. These receptors were taken from a male donor with early-stage non-small cell lung cancer.

There are many counts of this clonotype. The V gene is TRBV20-1, the J gene TRBJ2-3; possible D gene TRBD1, 6 bases. Germline V gene lookup returns CDR1 DFQATT and CDR2 SNEGSKA (reference sequence). CDR3 length: 16 residues. V lost 0 bases and J 3 bases, leaving 16 bases between the germline ends. CDR3 amino acids: CSARDPDRFGTDTQYF. CDR3 DNA sequence: TGCAGTGCTAGAGACCCCGACAGGTTCGGGACAGATACGCAGTATTTT.

This clonotype was picked up many times. The J gene is TRBJ2-1, the V gene TRBV3-1; TRBD1 matches 8 bases. Germline lookup yields CDR1 LGHDT and CDR2 YNNKEL (reference sequence). The CDR3 loop spans 18 amino acids. V lost 0 bases, J lost 8 bases, and 15 bases stayed unmatched. CDR3 sequence reads: CASSQDPPGQADVDEQFF. CDR3 bases: TGTGCCAGCAGCCAAGATCCGCCGGGACAGGCGGATGTAGATGAGCAGTTCTTC.

This clonotype showed up just a few times. The J gene is TRBJ2-1, the V gene TRBV12-3 or TRBV12-4, with D uncertain. The CDR3 has 12 amino acids. The V end was cut by 6 bases, the J end by 2 bases, with 5 bases between. CDR3 DNA sequence: TGTGCCAGCAGCCCGACCTACAATGAGCAGTTCTTC. Protein: CASSPTYNEQFF.

This clonotype was observed a few times. The chain recombines TRBV7-3 with TRBJ1-1; D perhaps matches TRBD1 (5 bases). This CDR3 has 13 residues. Trimming removed 5 bases at V and 3 bases at J, with 10 bases between. Per the germline V gene, CDR1 is SGHTA and CDR2 is FQGTGA. This CDR3 is CASSTAGHTEAFF. In nucleotides, the CDR3 is TGTGCCAGCAGCACAGCAGGGCACACTGAAGCTTTCTTT.

By share, this clonotype ranks as medium-sized. The V gene is TRBV5-1, the J gene TRBJ2-1; 7 nucleotides line up with TRBD2. This CDR3 contains 15 residues. Trimming at V came to 0 bases and at J to 7 bases, leaving 7 bases not matched to a gene. The germline V gene has CDR1 SGHRS and CDR2 YFSETQ. In nucleotides, the CDR3 is TGCGCCAGCAGCTTGGCGGGGGGAATGGGAAATGAGCAGTTCTTC. As protein: CASSLAGGMGNEQFF.

V gene TRBV12-3 or TRBV12-4 combines with J gene TRBJ1-1; D gene unclear. The CDR3 length is 14 residues. V lost 5 bases and J lost 8, with 18 bases in between. The CDR3 loop reads CASSPYSASKEAFF. DNA of the CDR3: TGTGCCAGCAGTCCATATTCAGCCAGCAAAGAAGCTTTCTTT.

This clonotype showed up many times. V and J are TRBV2 and TRBJ1-5; 11 nucleotides match TRBD1. CDR3 length: 15 residues. With V trimmed by 6 bases and J by 7 bases, 8 bases remained unmatched. CDR1 SNHLY and CDR2 FYNNEI come from the germline V gene. CDR3 nucleotides: TGTGCCAGCAGGCGAGGACAGGGGGCAGGACAGCCCCAGCATTTT. Its translation: CASRRGQGAGQPQHF.

This clonotype has ten or more counts. The rearrangement joins TRBV7-2 to TRBJ2-7; D uncertain. Between the trimmed V and J ends, which lost 3 bases and 3 bases, there was a span of 6 bases. CDR1 is SGHTA and CDR2 is FQGNSA in the germline V gene. The CDR3 loop spans 12 amino acids. The CDR3 reads CASSLRLYEQYF. The CDR3 coding sequence is TGTGCCAGCAGCTTGCGCCTCTACGAGCAGTACTTC.

This clonotype was counted ten times or more. The CDR3 sequence is CASSLDRGYGYTF. The CDR3 DNA sequence: TGTGCCAGCAGCCTTGACAGGGGCTATGGCTACACCTTC. V and J are TRBV14 and TRBJ1-2, with 8 positions matching TRBD1. This CDR3 is built from 13 residues. Germline values: CDR1 SGHDN, CDR2 FVKESK. With V trimmed by 4 bases and J by 4 bases, 2 bases remained unmatched.

There are many counts of this clonotype. At one end the junction does not follow the germline gene, possibly because of a read error. J is TRBJ2-1 and V is TRBV6-5, with D possibly being TRBD2 (6 bases). CDR3 size: 13 residues. Germline CDR1 MNHEY, CDR2 SVGAGI. CDR3 bases: TGTGCCAGCCACAGGCGGGGATACAGTGAGCAGTTCTTC. Translated, it gives CASHRRGYSEQFF.

This clonotype was counted ten times or more. The chain links TRBV29-1 to TRBJ1-4, with TRBD1 identical over 8 bases. Per germline, CDR1 SQVTM and CDR2 ANQGSEA. The CDR3 sequence is 12 residues long. Trimming took 6 bases from V and 8 from J; bases not matched to a gene: 5. The CDR3 DNA reads as TGCAGCGTGGCCGGGACAGGCGAAAAACTGTTTTTT. Protein sequence: CSVAGTGEKLFF. Full variable domain (missing parts from reference TRBV29-1 and TRBJ1-4): SAVISQKPSRDICQRGTSLTIQCQVDSQVTMMFWYRQQPGQSLTLIATANQGSEATYESGFVIDKFPISRPNLTFSTLTVSNMSPEDSSIYLCSVAGTGEKLFFGSGTQLSVL.

This clonotype was picked up many times. This sequence joins TRBV7-2 and TRBJ2-5, with 9 bases identical to TRBD2. CDR3 length equals 16 residues. Germline V gene lookup returns CDR1 SGHTA and CDR2 FQGNSA. Trimming at V came to 9 bases and at J to 1 base, leaving 12 bases not matched to a gene. The CDR3 sequence is CASRGGSGGTQETQYF. CDR3 in DNA: TGTGCCAGTCGAGGGGGTAGCGGGGGAACCCAAGAGACCCAGTACTTC.

This clonotype was detected many times. The chain couples TRBV11-2 to TRBJ2-6; D not certain. The CDR3 has 14 amino acids. V lost 6 bases and J 2 bases, leaving 8 bases between the germline ends. Germline CDR1 reads SGHAT; CDR2 reads FQNNGV. In DNA form, the CDR3 reads TGTGCCAGCAGACCCACCCCTGGGGCCAACGTCCTGACTTTC. This translates into CASRPTPGANVLTF.

This clonotype was observed many times. The rearrangement uses TRBV12-3 or TRBV12-4 and TRBJ2-3; 7 nucleotides line up with TRBD2. The CDR3 spans 17 residues. Unmatched junction bases numbered 9, after V lost 1 base and J lost 2 bases. This CDR3 is CASSLGWGGTYTDTQYF. CDR3 bases: TGTGCCAGCAGTTTAGGATGGGGGGGGACTTACACAGATACGCAGTATTTT.

This clonotype occurred many times. The rearrangement joins TRBV27 to TRBJ2-5; TRBD2 aligns across 8 bases. V was clipped by 6 bases and J by 5 bases; unmatched bases: 14. Germline lookup yields CDR1 MNHEY and CDR2 SMNVEV (reference sequence). The CDR3 consists of 16 residues. The CDR3 region is CASSPTPFSGAETQYF. CDR3 sequence (DNA): TGTGCCAGCAGCCCAACGCCTTTTAGCGGGGCCGAGACCCAGTACTTC.

This clonotype was picked up many times. The chain carries TRBV27 and TRBJ1-5, with 7 bases that match TRBD1. Trimming cost V 10 bases and J 1 base; bases outside gene matches: 13. The germline gives CDR1 MNHEY, CDR2 SMNVEV (reference sequence). The CDR3 sequence is 16 residues long. The CDR3 loop reads CATQLTGFLSNQPQHF. The CDR3 region has the DNA TGTGCCACCCAACTGACAGGGTTCCTGAGCAATCAGCCCCAGCATTTT.

This clonotype was seen at least ten times. J is TRBJ2-7 and V is TRBV7-8, with D unresolved. There are 14 residues in the CDR3. Germline CDR1 SGHVS, CDR2 FQNEAQ. Trimming took 0 bases from V and 0 from J, leaving 6 bases between them. In nucleotides, the CDR3 is TGTGCCAGCAGCTTAGCCAGGAGCTCCTACGAGCAGTACTTC. This sequence encodes CASSLARSSYEQYF.

This clonotype came up many times. This sequence joins TRBV18 and TRBJ1-2; no reliable D call. V lost 5 bases to trimming and J lost 6 bases, with 16 bases between them. This CDR3 is 14 amino acids long. The V gene's germline CDR1 is KGHSH and CDR2 LQKENI. The CDR3 region has the DNA TGTGCCAGCTCAACCTATGGCAGATCAAATGGCTACACCTTC. Protein product: CASSTYGRSNGYTF.

Many counts were recorded for this clonotype. This sequence joins TRBV29-1 and TRBJ2-7, with TRBD1 matching 9 bases. From germline, CDR1 is SQVTM and CDR2 ANQGSEA. The CDR3 is 14 residues long. V trimming: 3 bases; J trimming: 6 bases; junction bases outside the gene matches: 9. In DNA form, the CDR3 reads TGCAGCGTTGAGCCGGGACAGGGTGGTAGCGAGCAGTACTTC. Its protein product is CSVEPGQGGSEQYF.

This clonotype was recorded many times. The rearrangement joins TRBV25-1 to TRBJ1-2; the match to TRBD1 covers 9 bases. CDR3 size: 14 residues. CDR1 MGHDK and CDR2 SYGVNS come from the germline V gene. Unmatched junction bases numbered 5, after V lost 5 bases and J lost 4 bases. In DNA, the CDR3 is TGTGCCAGCAGTAGTACAGGGGGCTTCTATGGCTACACCTTC. This codes for CASSSTGGFYGYTF.

V is TRBV12-3 or TRBV12-4 and J is TRBJ2-1, with 10 bases aligning to TRBD1. The V and J ends lost 6 bases and 6 bases, in that order; junction bases with no gene match: 8. The CDR3 has 15 amino acids. The CDR3 region has the DNA TGTGCCAGCAGCCGGGACAGGGGAACACTCAATGAGCAGTTCTTC. Translated: CASSRDRGTLNEQFF.

This clonotype has a count of ten or more. The chain recombines TRBV7-8 with TRBJ1-3, with a tentative D call TRBD1 (5 bases). V lost 1 base and J 1 base, leaving 5 bases between the germline ends. Germline lookup yields CDR1 SGHVS and CDR2 FQNEAQ. This CDR3 region has 14 residues. CDR3 in DNA: TGTGCCAGCAGCTTAGGGGGGTCTGGAAACACCATATATTTT. Translating it yields CASSLGGSGNTIYF. Supplemented by reference TRBV7-8 and TRBJ1-3, the full variable domain reads GAGVSQSPRYKVAKRGQDVALRCDPISGHVSLFWYQQALGQGPEFLTYFQNEAQLDKSGLPSDRFFAERPEGSVSTLKIQRTQQEDSAVYLCASSLGGSGNTIYFGEGSWLTVV.

This sequence joins TRBV5-1 and TRBJ2-3, with TRBD2 matching 11 bases. Germline assignment: CDR1 SGHRS and CDR2 YFSETQ. The CDR3 covers 16 residues. Trimming cost V 4 bases and J 0 bases; bases outside gene matches: 4. The DNA for the CDR3 is TGCGCCAGCAGCGCGGGACTAGCGGTCAGCACAGATACGCAGTATTTT. Protein: CASSAGLAVSTDTQYF.

This clonotype was counted at least ten times. The junction does not match germline at one end; this may be a read error. The rearrangement links TRBV29-1 to TRBJ1-1; D possibly corresponds to TRBD1 (5 bases). The germline V gene has CDR1 SQVTM and CDR2 ANQGSEA. This CDR3 contains 12 residues. Written as DNA, the CDR3 is TGCAGCGCTCCTAGAGGGCAGGGTGAAACTTTCTTT. It is translated as CSAPRGQGETFF.

This clonotype was seen repeatedly, ten times or more. The genes are TRBV30 and TRBJ2-3; 12 bases match TRBD2. The CDR3 extends over 16 amino acids. Germline V gene sequence: CDR1 GTSNPN, CDR2 SVGIG (reference sequence). J gave up 5 bases and V 0 bases, and 6 bases lay outside the gene matches. The CDR3, as DNA: TGTGCCTGGAGTGTTTCCAGGACTAGCGGGGAAGATACGCAGTATTTT. This sequence encodes CAWSVSRTSGEDTQYF.

The table lists this clonotype with many counts. CDR3 nucleotide sequence: TGTGCCAGCAGTTACTCGAGACACCTCAATCAGCCCCAGCATTTT. It specifies CASSYSRHLNQPQHF. The rearrangement uses TRBV6-5 and TRBJ1-5; D uncertain. V lost 0 bases and J lost 3, with 9 bases in between. Germline V gene sequence: CDR1 MNHEY, CDR2 SVGAGI. The CDR3 has 15 residues.

Ten or more counts support this clonotype. The chain joins TRBV6-5 to TRBJ2-7; unclear D gene. Per germline, CDR1 MNHEY and CDR2 SVGAGI. The ends were cut back, 2 bases at V and 2 bases at J, with 16 bases in the middle. The CDR3 loop spans 16 amino acids. The CDR3 spells CASSYTRGQKAYEQYF. As DNA, the CDR3 is TGTGCCAGCAGTTACACCCGTGGGCAGAAAGCCTACGAGCAGTACTTC.

This clonotype has at least ten counts. The chain has TRBV3-1 and TRBJ2-3; 9 positions agree with TRBD1. V gave up 4 bases and J gave up 3 bases; unmatched junction bases: 5. Germline lookup yields CDR1 LGHDT and CDR2 YNNKEL (reference sequence). This CDR3 region has 15 residues. The CDR3 bases are TGTGCCAGCAGCCTGTATGGACAGGGGACAGATACGCAGTATTTT. Encoded protein: CASSLYGQGTDTQYF.

The rearrangement uses TRBV11-2 and TRBJ2-5, with a tentative D call TRBD2 (6 bases). V lost 6 bases, J lost 10 bases, and 24 bases lay in between. Germline V gene lookup returns CDR1 SGHAT and CDR2 FQNNGV. The CDR3 totals 15 residues. For the CDR3, the DNA is TGTGCCAGCAGTAGTTACCGGGACTCTCAAACGGTCCAGTACTTC. Translating it yields CASSSYRDSQTVQYF.

Many counts were recorded for this clonotype. This chain connects TRBV7-3 to TRBJ2-7, with D perhaps TRBD1 or TRBD2 (5 bases each). V was clipped by 5 bases and J by 6 bases, with 17 bases between them. Per germline, CDR1 SGHTA and CDR2 FQGTGA. The CDR3 is 14 residues long. The chain's CDR3 is CASSPGRSSLEQYF. As DNA, the CDR3 is TGTGCCAGCAGCCCGGGACGGTCATCCCTCGAGCAGTACTTC.